This T cell receptor (beta chain) came from a study of T cell responses to AZD1222 COVID-19 vaccine. Study information: Pooling of second doses given at about 4 or about 12 weeks was done.

To note about this clone: The target antigen is unknown.

Assay used: immunoSEQ multiplex PCR; TCRdb lists only in-frame clones, some missing. The sample shows 100,000 to 150,000 clones, approximately 85% of them seen only once. Study results and limitations: Vaccination with two AZD1222 doses was followed by a rise in Spike-specific TCR breadth and depth. At baseline, just six AZD1222 recipients tested seropositive.

V lost 3 bases and J lost 0, with 12 bases in between. Germline assignment: CDR1 MGHDK and CDR2 SYGVNS. CDR3 length equals 15 residues. The chain joins TRBV25-1 to TRBJ2-7; D gene uncertain. This receptor was identified in an adult in good health. The specimen comprised peripheral blood, sampled on day 0 of AZD1222 vaccination. The CDR3 nucleotides are TGTGCCAGCAGTGAGAGGTTTGTGGGCTCCTACGAGCAGTACTTC. Translation gives CASSERFVGSYEQYF.